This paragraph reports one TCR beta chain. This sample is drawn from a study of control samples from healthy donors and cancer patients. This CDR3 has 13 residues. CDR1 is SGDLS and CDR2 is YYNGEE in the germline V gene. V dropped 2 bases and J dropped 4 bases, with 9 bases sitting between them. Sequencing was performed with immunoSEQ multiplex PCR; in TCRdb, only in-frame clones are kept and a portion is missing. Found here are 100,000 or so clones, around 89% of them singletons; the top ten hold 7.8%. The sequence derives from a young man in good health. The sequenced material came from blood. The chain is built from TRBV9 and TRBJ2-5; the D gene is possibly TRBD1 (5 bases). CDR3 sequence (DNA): TGTGCCAGCAGCGTGGCAGGGCGAGAGACCCAGTACTTC. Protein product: CASSVAGRETQYF.